The T cell receptor (beta chain) described here comes from a study of blood T cells in healthy people across ages. Trimming left V 4 bases short and J 0 bases short, with 16 bases between. Germline V lookup: CDR1 LGHDT, CDR2 YNNKEL (reference sequence). The CDR3 consists of 18 residues. This clonotype was observed a handful of times. The authors ran a second PCR of about 7 to 11 cycles using a sample-barcoded 5' primer and a J-beta primer mix. One entry per CDR3 protein, called by TCRdb with MiXCR from the 5' RACE reads. The sample records roughly 1.4 million distinct CDR3 sequences, roughly 64% being singletons.

The V and J genes are TRBV3-1 and TRBJ2-6; perhaps TRBD2 as D (6 bases). The receptor was derived from a man between 18 and 29 years old in good health. Input material: blood. CDR3 in amino acids: CASSPFPRRDSGANVLTF. In DNA form, the CDR3 reads TGTGCCAGCAGCCCCTTTCCCCGGAGGGACTCTGGGGCCAACGTCCTGACTTTC.